These 20 T cell receptor beta chains share one sample of origin, sequenced in a study of cytomegalovirus exposure and HLA in healthy donors. Primers included in the PCR were 60 Vbeta and 13 Jbeta primers. Only in-frame clones appear in the TCRdb table, and some are missing; sequencing was by immunoSEQ multiplex PCR. The specimen's table records 50,000 to 70,000 clones. Sequenced input: PBMCs. The receptor source for this set is a woman in her late teens or twenties in good health and CMV-seronegative.

This chain uses TRBV2 with TRBJ2-7; D is uncertain. Germline CDR1 and CDR2: SNHLY and FYNNEI. The CDR3 loop spans 13 amino acids. V was clipped by 2 bases and J by 6 bases, with 11 bases between them. The DNA of the CDR3 is TGTGCCAGCAGTGAATTTCGGCTAGGCGAGCAGTACTTC. Protein sequence: CASSEFRLGEQYF.

The chain uses TRBV11-2 and TRBJ1-1; 7 nucleotides align to TRBD1. The trim removed 0 bases at V and 7 bases at J, leaving 5 bases unmatched. The CDR3 runs 14 residues. Germline values: CDR1 SGHAT, CDR2 FQNNGV. The CDR3 DNA reads as TGTGCCAGCAGCTTAGAGAGGCCAGGGGGTGAAGCTTTCTTT. It yields the protein CASSLERPGGEAFF.

The chain links TRBV6-1 to TRBJ2-2; possible D gene TRBD2, 5 bases. Germline CDR1 is MNHNS and CDR2 is SASEGT. V lost 5 bases, J lost 6 bases, and 13 bases lay in between. The CDR3 is 14 residues long. The CDR3 coding sequence is TGTGCCAGCAGTCCTCCGGGGTACGCCGGGGAGCTGTTTTTT. This gives the protein CASSPPGYAGELFF.

V and J are TRBV14 and TRBJ1-4, with D unresolved. V lost 0 bases to trimming and J lost 4 bases, with 6 bases between them. The CDR3 sequence is 14 residues long. The germline V gene encodes CDR1 SGHDN and CDR2 FVKESK. In nucleotides, the CDR3 is TGTGCCAGCAGCCAAGATCAGGTTAATGAAAAACTGTTTTTT. Translation gives CASSQDQVNEKLFF. The whole variable domain, remainder taken from reference TRBV14 and TRBJ1-4, is EAGVTQFPSHSVIEKGQTVTLRCDPISGHDNLYWYRRVMGKEIKFLLHFVKESKQDESGMPNNRFLAERTGGTYSTLKVQPAELEDSGVYFCASSQDQVNEKLFFGSGTQLSVL.

The V gene is TRBV19, the J gene TRBJ2-3; 7 nucleotides agree with TRBD1. CDR3 length: 14 amino acids. With V trimmed by 7 bases and J by 4 bases, 8 bases remained unmatched. CDR1 is LNHDA and CDR2 is SQIVND in the germline V gene (reference sequence). The CDR3 region is CASTPGQFPDTQYF. The CDR3 coding sequence is TGTGCCAGTACTCCGGGACAGTTCCCAGATACGCAGTATTTT. Variable domain in full (rest from reference TRBV19 and TRBJ2-3): DGGITQSPKYLFRKEGQNVTLSCEQNLNHDAMYWYRQDPGQGLRLIYYSQIVNDFQKGDIAEGYSVSREKKESFPLTVTSAQKNPTAFYLCASTPGQFPDTQYFGPGTRLTVL.

The chain uses TRBV7-8 and TRBJ2-7, with TRBD2 matching over 12 bases. This CDR3 is built from 15 residues. Per the germline V gene, CDR1 is SGHVS and CDR2 is FQNEAQ. The V segment lost 5 bases and the J segment 2 bases; nucleotides outside the gene matches: 4. The CDR3 is CASSPRTSGTYEQYF. CDR3 in DNA: TGTGCCAGCAGCCCCAGGACTAGCGGGACCTACGAGCAGTACTTC. The full variable domain, completed using reference TRBV7-8 and TRBJ2-7, is GAGVSQSPRYKVAKRGQDVALRCDPISGHVSLFWYQQALGQGPEFLTYFQNEAQLDKSGLPSDRFFAERPEGSVSTLKIQRTQQEDSAVYLCASSPRTSGTYEQYFGPGTRLTVT.

The chain carries TRBV19 and TRBJ1-1, with 7 positions matching TRBD1. This CDR3 spans 16 amino acids. Germline values: CDR1 LNHDA, CDR2 SQIVND (reference sequence). V lost 6 bases to trimming and J lost 5 bases; unmatched junction nucleotides: 15. This CDR3 reads CASSLFRTGPGTEAFF. The CDR3 DNA reads TGTGCCAGTAGCCTCTTCAGGACAGGCCCGGGGACTGAAGCTTTCTTT.

The V and J genes are TRBV4-2 and TRBJ2-2, with 7 bases that match TRBD1. The germline V gene has CDR1 LGHNA and CDR2 YNFKEQ. V lost 1 base and J lost 2; bases outside the gene matches: 1. The CDR3 is made up of 15 amino acids. The CDR3 spells CASSQGQGNTGELFF. CDR3 DNA: TGTGCCAGCAGCCAAGGACAGGGTAACACCGGGGAGCTGTTTTTT.

The chain joins TRBV7-6 to TRBJ2-7; D gene ambiguous. The CDR3 has 15 amino acids. Germline assignment: CDR1 SGHVS and CDR2 FNYEAQ. The V end lost 2 bases, the J end lost 1 base, and 12 bases lay between the germline ends. In nucleotides, the CDR3 is TGTGCCAGCAGCTTATTATCGGGTCCTTCCTACGAGCAGTACTTC. It encodes CASSLLSGPSYEQYF.

Measured by frequency, this clone is medium-sized (0.01 to 0.1%). V and J are TRBV4-1 and TRBJ2-3; 7 bases align to TRBD2. Germline V lookup: CDR1 MGHRA, CDR2 YSYEKL. This CDR3 comprises 18 residues. V was pared by 1 base and J by 7 bases, with 17 bases of the junction left unmatched. The CDR3 region has the DNA TGCGCCAGCAGCCAAGCCCCGCTAGCGGCCGCTTTTATGAATACGCAGTATTTT. It encodes CASSQAPLAAAFMNTQYF.

This chain links TRBV2 with TRBJ2-5; TRBD1 matches 7 bases. The V gene's germline CDR1 is SNHLY and CDR2 FYNNEI. This CDR3 is built from 11 residues. V trimming: 9 bases; J trimming: 14 bases; junction bases outside the gene matches: 12. This CDR3 is CASRLTGTEYF. The CDR3 bases are TGTGCCAGTCGATTAACAGGGACAGAATACTTC.

The rearrangement links TRBV18 to TRBJ2-7; 9 bases line up with TRBD1. The J segment lost 6 bases and the V segment lost 5 bases, leaving 11 bases of the junction unmatched. Germline V gene lookup returns CDR1 KGHSH and CDR2 LQKENI. This CDR3 comprises 15 residues. For the CDR3, the DNA is TGTGCCAGCTCAGACACAGGGGGCTCGGTTAGCGAGCAGTACTTC. It encodes CASSDTGGSVSEQYF.

The chain has TRBV7-9 and TRBJ2-7, with D unclear. V was pared by 0 bases and J by 5 bases, with 14 bases between. This CDR3 has 15 residues. Per the germline V gene, CDR1 is SEHNR and CDR2 is FQNEAQ (reference sequence). The CDR3 nucleotides read TGTGCCAGCAGCTTAGCGGGCCCTCGGTTCGACGAGCAGTACTTC. Its protein is CASSLAGPRFDEQYF.

The chain combines TRBV29-1 with TRBJ1-2; a weak D match, TRBD1 (6 bases). Trimming left V 7 bases short and J 4 bases short, with 16 bases between. The CDR3 has 13 residues. Germline V gene lookup returns CDR1 SQVTM and CDR2 ANQGSEA. Here the CDR3 reads CSAQPTGPYGYTF. The CDR3 region has the DNA TGCAGCGCCCAACCGACAGGTCCCTATGGCTACACCTTC.

The chain has TRBV30 and TRBJ1-2, with D unclear. CDR3 length: 13 amino acids. Germline CDR1 and CDR2: GTSNPN and SVGIG (reference sequence). V was cut by 0 bases and J by 3 bases, with 8 bases left in between. CDR3 sequence: CAWSVRGDYGYTF. The DNA for the CDR3 is TGTGCCTGGAGTGTCCGGGGAGACTATGGCTACACCTTC.

The rearrangement joins TRBV7-6 to TRBJ2-1; 9 bases are shared with TRBD1. Germline V gene data show CDR1 as SGHVS and CDR2 as FNYEAQ. With V trimmed by 2 bases and J by 6 bases, 8 bases remained unmatched. The CDR3 has 16 residues. CDR3 residues: CASSLLGGQGTNEQFF. CDR3 coding DNA: TGTGCCAGCAGCTTATTAGGGGGACAGGGTACCAATGAGCAGTTCTTC.

The V call is TRBV18, the J call TRBJ1-6; 11 bases fit TRBD1. CDR3 length equals 15 residues. V trimming: 3 bases; J trimming: 8 bases; junction bases outside the gene matches: 3. The germline CDR1 and CDR2 sequences are KGHSH and LQKENI. The CDR3 here is CASSPPGQGDSPLHF. The CDR3 bases are TGTGCCAGCTCACCCCCGGGACAGGGGGATTCACCCCTCCACTTT.

The chain recombines TRBV11-2 with TRBJ2-6; D gene uncertain. Germline CDR1 is SGHAT and CDR2 is FQNNGV. Trimming removed 4 bases from V and 0 bases from J, with 7 bases in between. The CDR3 contains 15 residues. CDR3: CASSSLRSGANVLTF. CDR3 DNA: TGTGCCAGCAGCTCACTCCGCTCTGGGGCCAACGTCCTGACTTTC.

The genes are TRBV4-2 and TRBJ2-1; possible D gene TRBD2, 5 bases. The CDR3 length is 18 residues. Trimming took off 1 base at V and 0 bases at J, with 16 bases between the two ends. Germline-derived CDR1 and CDR2 are LGHNA and YNFKEQ. CDR3 nucleotides: TGTGCCAGCAGCCAAGCCTCCCTAGCTGGGAGCTCCTACAATGAGCAGTTCTTC. Translation: CASSQASLAGSSYNEQFF.

The chain carries TRBV19 and TRBJ2-2, with TRBD1 identical over 11 bases. The CDR3 has 15 amino acids. From germline, CDR1 is LNHDA and CDR2 SQIVND (reference sequence). The V gene end was trimmed by 8 bases and the J gene end by 5 bases; junction bases not matched to a gene: 7. CDR3: CASLRDRGRTGELFF. CDR3 sequence (DNA): TGTGCCAGTCTCCGGGACAGGGGGAGGACCGGGGAGCTGTTTTTT.